This is a list of T cell receptor beta chains from one sample in a study of shared clonotypes between healthy human individuals. The protocol was immunoSEQ multiplex PCR, while the TCRdb copy is restricted to in-frame clones and leaves out a portion. The table shows approximately 1.5 million clones, with about 98% occurring only once. Input material: naive CD4+ T cells sorted from blood. Receptors were obtained from a man aged 25-45 years in good health. The conserved cysteine and the conserved F or W are not part of the CDR3 here.

V gene	CDR3 length	CDR3 protein
TRBV7-3	14	ASSRKGTSGSNEQF
TRBV20-1	9	SAAGSYGYT
TRBV28	14	ASSLGRQGRTETQY
TRBV7-8	11	ASSLGRTNTIY
TRBV7-3	14	ASSSLGLAAYNEQF
TRBV29-1	10	SVAGGHYGYT
TRBV14	13	ASSHDQDRGDGYT
TRBV5-1	14	ASSLDSGPGSYEQY
TRBV9	13	ASSSRGILSETQY
TRBV9	14	ASSAGGSTSYNEQF
TRBV14	14	ASSQVLAGGSNEQF
TRBV5-1	11	ASSPTGSYEQY
TRBV10-2	12	ASSHNTGNYGYT
TRBV11-2	15	ASSLDGLAANTGELF
TRBV14	13	ASSQTGQPQETQY
TRBV9	13	ASSPSEGFRNEQF
TRBV29-1	10	SANIRNTEAF
TRBV10-3	10	AISGQGGEQY
TRBV30	13	AWSVQRSSGNTIY
TRBV28	11	ASLGRVSYEQY
TRBV6-6	14	ASSYPGQISNQPQH
TRBV7-2	12	AGGQGSGANVLT